Following are 7 T cell receptor beta chains from one sample sequenced in a study of CD8+CD57+ T cells in acquired aplastic anemia. Profiling of TCR beta VDJ combinations and CDR3 sequences used genomic DNA as template. TCRdb reprocessed the reads via MiXCR and lists one record per CDR3 protein. The sample consists of 150,000 to 200,000 distinct CDR3 sequences, 55% to 70% of them appearing once. The sequencing sample was made of sorted CD4+, CD8+, or CD8+CD57+ T cells (not recorded which) from PBMCs. These receptors were obtained from a human donor with severe aplastic anemia or a healthy control (not recorded which).

This clonotype was detected many times. The chain combines TRBV9 with TRBJ1-1; D may be TRBD1 (6 bases). This CDR3 region has 16 residues. V shed 3 bases and J shed 0 bases, with 15 bases lying between them. CDR1 and CDR2 from the germline V gene are SGDLS and YYNGEE. CDR3 amino acids: CASSDPRDTLNTEAFF. CDR3 sequence (DNA): TGTGCCAGCAGCGACCCTCGGGACACCTTGAACACTGAAGCTTTCTTT. Variable domain in full (rest from reference TRBV9 and TRBJ1-1): DSGVTQTPKHLITATGQRVTLRCSPRSGDLSVYWYQQSLDQGLQFLIQYYNGEERAKGNILERFSAQQFPDLHSELNLSSLELGDSALYFCASSDPRDTLNTEAFFGQGTRLTVV.

The chain is built from TRBV5-6 and TRBJ2-7; tentatively, D is TRBD2 (5 bases). CDR3 length: 14 residues. From germline, CDR1 is SGHDT and CDR2 YYEEEE. The V gene lost 1 base and the J gene lost 3 bases, with 11 bases spanning the gap. The CDR3 DNA is TGTGCCAGCAGCTTGAGACCAGCGGACTACGAGCAGTACTTC. Translating gives CASSLRPADYEQYF.

J is TRBJ2-4 and V is TRBV15, with 8 positions matching TRBD1. In germline, CDR1 is LNHNV, CDR2 YYDKDF (reference sequence). V trimming: 3 bases; J trimming: 1 base; junction bases outside the gene matches: 5. This CDR3 is built from 16 residues. The CDR3 is CATSSGTGIAKNIQYF. The CDR3 nucleotides read TGTGCCACCAGCAGTGGGACAGGAATCGCCAAAAACATTCAGTACTTC.

The chain has TRBV7-6 and TRBJ1-5; D unresolved. CDR1 and CDR2 (germline): SGHVS, FNYEAQ. V lost 3 bases and J lost 5, with 5 bases in between. This CDR3 has 12 residues. The CDR3 nucleotides are TGTGCCAGCAGCTTCCCTTATCAGCCCCAGCATTTT. This encodes CASSFPYQPQHF.

This clonotype occurred many times. The V and J genes are TRBV4-1 and TRBJ2-2, with D possibly TRBD1 on 6 matching bases. Trimming shortened V by 5 bases and J by 5 bases, and 15 bases separated the two germline ends. Per the germline V gene, CDR1 is MGHRA and CDR2 is YSYEKL. There are 15 residues in the CDR3. CDR3 nucleotides: TGCGCCAGCAGCTGGGAAGGGGGTAGAACCGGGGAGCTGTTTTTT. The encoded protein is CASSWEGGRTGELFF.

This clonotype was counted many times. The rearrangement uses TRBV19 and TRBJ1-5; D is undetermined. Trimming removed 3 bases from V and 4 bases from J, with 7 bases in between. The CDR3 consists of 13 residues. Germline CDR1 reads LNHDA; CDR2 reads SQIVND (reference sequence). CDR3 in amino acids: CASSILLNQPQHF. As DNA, the CDR3 is TGTGCCAGTAGTATTTTGTTAAATCAGCCCCAGCATTTT.

This chain uses TRBV25-1 with TRBJ2-3; tentative D call: TRBD1 (5 bases). V lost 2 bases and J 4 bases, leaving 16 bases between the germline ends. CDR1 is MGHDK, CDR2 SYGVNS, per germline. CDR3 length equals 16 residues. The CDR3 sequence: CASSEVGWLRADTQYF. CDR3 DNA: TGTGCCAGCAGTGAAGTTGGGTGGCTCAGGGCAGATACGCAGTATTTT.